These T cell receptor beta chains were read from a single sample in a study of blood T cell repertoires in COVID-19. Method: immunoSEQ multiplex PCR; TCRdb's copy keeps in-frame clones and lacks some. In the table there are roughly 120,000 clones, 85% of which are singletons. Sequenced sample: peripheral blood. These TCRs come from a man at least 80 years old with acute or convalescent COVID-19. CDR3s leave out the opening cysteine and the closing phenylalanine or tryptophan.

j_gene: TRBJ1-2
v_gene: TRBV5-1
len: 10
CDR3aa: ASSSSDYGYT

j_gene: TRBJ1-2
v_gene: TRBV9
len: 13
CDR3aa: ASSVEAGINYGYT

j_gene: TRBJ2-6
v_gene: TRBV19
len: 13
CDR3aa: ASSLRDSGANVLT

j_gene: TRBJ2-7
v_gene: TRBV7-6
len: 10
CDR3aa: ASSLRDYEQY

j_gene: TRBJ2-7
v_gene: TRBV27
len: 13
CDR3aa: ASSLSSPQAYEQY

j_gene: TRBJ1-3
v_gene: TRBV24-1
len: 13
CDR3aa: ATGRDRRSGNTIY

j_gene: TRBJ2-1
v_gene: TRBV28
len: 15
CDR3aa: ASSSLLASGREYEQF

j_gene: TRBJ2-3
v_gene: TRBV7-2
len: 14
CDR3aa: ASSTGQGLSTDTQY

j_gene: TRBJ1-5
v_gene: TRBV7-9
len: 10
CDR3aa: ASSLLSAPQH

j_gene: TRBJ1-1
v_gene: TRBV4-1
len: 10
CDR3aa: ASSHRGGEAF

j_gene: TRBJ1-3
v_gene: TRBV18
len: 13
CDR3aa: ASSPPETGGNTIY

j_gene: TRBJ2-3
v_gene: TRBV12-5
len: 14
CDR3aa: ASGPSGFSSTDTQY

j_gene: TRBJ1-1
v_gene: TRBV18
len: 12
CDR3aa: ASSPGAGNTEAF

j_gene: TRBJ1-6
v_gene: TRBV28
len: 13
CDR3aa: ASSLRDRVNSPLH

j_gene: TRBJ2-7
v_gene: TRBV7-2
len: 13
CDR3aa: ASSLAPSGSYEQY

j_gene: TRBJ2-3
v_gene: TRBV7-8
len: 13
CDR3aa: ASSLEGHSYDTQY

j_gene: TRBJ2-2
v_gene: TRBV5-1
len: 13
CDR3aa: ASSATGGWTGELF

j_gene: TRBJ1-2
v_gene: TRBV7-8
len: 13
CDR3aa: ASRPVQGIVDGYT

j_gene: TRBJ2-1
v_gene: TRBV19
len: 14
CDR3aa: ASSRRGVTSLDEQF

j_gene: TRBJ2-1
v_gene: TRBV27
len: 13
CDR3aa: ASSLEREVYNEQF

j_gene: TRBJ2-7
v_gene: TRBV28
len: 13
CDR3aa: ASSIGQGNGYEQY

j_gene: TRBJ2-2
v_gene: TRBV3-1/TRBV3-2
len: 13
CDR3aa: ASTTSPGAAGELF

j_gene: TRBJ1-2
v_gene: TRBV7-9
len: 13
CDR3aa: ASSRGQSSHYGYT